This entry lists 5 T cell receptor beta chains sequenced from one sample in a study of control samples from healthy donors and cancer patients (dated by TCRdb to the early 2020s). Receptors were amplified or captured by the immunoSEQ multiplex PCR assay. The immuneACCESS repertoire file appears here via TCRdb, limited to in-frame rearrangements. These files lack a portion of the clones; in checked studies, under half of the deficit traces to unresolved V genes, and the cause of the others is not known. The sample yields 100,000 to 150,000 clones; approximately 92% were counted once. The ten largest clonotypes hold roughly 0.54% of the sample. The sequenced material came from PBMCs. These receptors came from a man at least 80 years old with head and neck cancer.

The chain links TRBV5-6 to TRBJ2-7; tentatively, D is TRBD2 (7 bases). Trimming took 4 bases from V and 1 from J, leaving 21 bases between them. The CDR3 totals 17 residues. Germline assignment: CDR1 SGHDT and CDR2 YYEEEE. CDR3 region: CASSTGRASYLSYEQYF. The CDR3 DNA reads as TGTGCCAGCAGCACAGGGAGGGCTTCTTATCTGTCCTACGAGCAGTACTTC.

V is TRBV5-4 and J is TRBJ1-4; D is unresolved. The CDR3 length is 13 residues. CDR1 is SGHNT, CDR2 YYREEE, per germline (reference sequence). V lost 0 bases, J lost 4 bases, and 4 bases lay in between. The CDR3 sequence is CASSLDINEKLFF. In DNA, the CDR3 is TGTGCCAGCAGCTTGGATATTAATGAAAAACTGTTTTTT.

V and J are TRBV9 and TRBJ2-3, with 8 nucleotides matching TRBD2. Germline CDR1 and CDR2: SGDLS and YYNGEE. Unmatched junction bases numbered 3, after V lost 3 bases and J lost 0 bases. The CDR3 contains 15 residues. The CDR3 spells CASSASSGSTDTQYF. CDR3 bases: TGTGCCAGCAGCGCATCTAGCGGGAGCACAGATACGCAGTATTTT.

This clone has just one count. V gene TRBV19 combines with J gene TRBJ2-2, with TRBD2 identical over 8 bases. J gave up 4 bases and V 6 bases, and 7 bases lay outside the gene matches. The V gene's germline CDR1 is LNHDA and CDR2 SQIVND (reference sequence). The CDR3 totals 15 residues. CDR3 sequence (DNA): TGTGCCAGTAGCGAGCGGGGGTCCCCCACCGGGGAGCTGTTTTTT. Protein sequence: CASSERGSPTGELFF. The whole variable domain, filled in from reference TRBV19 and TRBJ2-2, reads DGGITQSPKYLFRKEGQNVTLSCEQNLNHDAMYWYRQDPGQGLRLIYYSQIVNDFQKGDIAEGYSVSREKKESFPLTVTSAQKNPTAFYLCASSERGSPTGELFFGEGSRLTVL.

The chain carries TRBV2 and TRBJ2-5; tentative D call: TRBD1 (5 bases). The V end lost 6 bases, the J end lost 5 bases, and 10 bases lay between the germline ends. The V gene's germline CDR1 is SNHLY and CDR2 FYNNEI. This CDR3 has 12 amino acids. The DNA for the CDR3 is TGTGCCAGCAGACAGGAGAGGGAGACCCAGTACTTC. Its protein product is CASRQERETQYF.